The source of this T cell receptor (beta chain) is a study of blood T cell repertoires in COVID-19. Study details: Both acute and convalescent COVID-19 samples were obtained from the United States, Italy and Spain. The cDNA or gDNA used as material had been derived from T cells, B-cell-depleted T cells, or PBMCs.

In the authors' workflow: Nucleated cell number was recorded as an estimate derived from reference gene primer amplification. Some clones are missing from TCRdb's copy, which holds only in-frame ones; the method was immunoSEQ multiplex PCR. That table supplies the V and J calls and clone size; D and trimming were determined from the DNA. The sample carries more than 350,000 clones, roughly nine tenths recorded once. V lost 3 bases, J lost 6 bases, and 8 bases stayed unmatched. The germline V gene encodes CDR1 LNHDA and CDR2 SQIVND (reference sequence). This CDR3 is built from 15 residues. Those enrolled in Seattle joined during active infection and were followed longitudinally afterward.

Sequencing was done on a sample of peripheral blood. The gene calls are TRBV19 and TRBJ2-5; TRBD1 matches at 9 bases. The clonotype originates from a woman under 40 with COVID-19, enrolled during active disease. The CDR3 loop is CASSIGPGQGKTQYF. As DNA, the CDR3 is TGTGCCAGTAGTATTGGTCCAGGACAGGGGAAGACCCAGTACTTC.